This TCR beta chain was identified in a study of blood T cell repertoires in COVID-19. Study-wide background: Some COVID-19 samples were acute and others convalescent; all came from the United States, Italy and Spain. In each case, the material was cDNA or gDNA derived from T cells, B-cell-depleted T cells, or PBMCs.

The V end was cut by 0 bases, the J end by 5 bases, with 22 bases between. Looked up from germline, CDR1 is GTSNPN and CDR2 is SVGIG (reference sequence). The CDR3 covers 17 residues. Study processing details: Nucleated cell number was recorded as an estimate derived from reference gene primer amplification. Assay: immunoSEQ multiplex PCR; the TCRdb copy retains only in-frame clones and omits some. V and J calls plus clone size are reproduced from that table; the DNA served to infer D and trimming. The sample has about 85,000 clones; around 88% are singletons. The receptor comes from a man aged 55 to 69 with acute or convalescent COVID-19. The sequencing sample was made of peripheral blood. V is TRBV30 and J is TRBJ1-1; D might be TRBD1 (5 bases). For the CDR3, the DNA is TGTGCCTGGAGTGTACGGTTTGGGCAGGGTGATGAAACTGAAGCTTTCTTT. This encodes CAWSVRFGQGDETEAFF. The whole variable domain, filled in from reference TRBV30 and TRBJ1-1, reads SQTIHQWPATLVQPVGSPLSLECTVEGTSNPNLYWYRQAAGRGLQLLFYSVGIGQISSEVPQNLSASRPQDRQFILSSKKLLLSDSGFYLCAWSVRFGQGDETEAFFGQGTRLTVV.